This T cell receptor (beta chain) is from a study of response to subunit inactivated influenza vaccine. This clonotype was counted only a few times. MiXCR, applied by TCRdb to the RT-PCR reads, yields one record per CDR3 protein. The sample shows approximately 570,000 distinct CDR3 sequences, 6% to 9% of them seen only once. Trimming stripped 7 bases from V and 2 bases from J, with 15 bases between. The CDR3 runs to 16 residues. Sequencing was performed on PBMCs from blood, taken roughly 24 months after vaccination. The receptor was isolated from a man between 50 and 70 years old who received an inactivated influenza vaccine. The chain uses TRBV12-3 or TRBV12-4 and TRBJ1-6; D might be TRBD1 (5 bases). The CDR3 protein is CASTPAGGAYNSPLHF. CDR3 bases: TGTGCCAGCACACCGGCCGGGGGGGCCTATAATTCACCCCTCCACTTT.